This T cell receptor beta chain emerged from a study of blood T cell repertoires in COVID-19. Study context: The United States, Italy and Spain were the sources of the acute and convalescent COVID-19 samples. From T cells, B-cell-depleted T cells, or PBMCs came the material, which was cDNA or gDNA.

Germline CDR1 reads MNHEY; CDR2 reads SVGAGI. The CDR3 length is 12 residues. Trimming took off 8 bases at V and 12 bases at J, with 14 bases between the two ends. Original handling: Reference gene primer amplification gave estimated nucleated cell counts. Libraries were prepared by immunoSEQ multiplex PCR; TCRdb keeps only in-frame clonotypes and omits some of them. V and J calls and clone size follow that table, whereas D and trimming were derived from the DNA. The repertoire includes roughly 4,900 clones, under 85% of them detected once, and roughly a third sits in the top ten. The receptor was isolated from a human donor in a cohort sampled during active COVID-19. The sample consisted of peripheral blood. V and J are TRBV6-5 and TRBJ1-6; D not resolved. CDR3 loop: CASRGTILPLHF. The DNA for the CDR3 is TGTGCCAGCCGGGGAACCATTTTACCCCTCCACTTT.